The 8 T cell receptor beta chains below were found in one sample sequenced in a study of blood T cell repertoires in COVID-19. Using immunoSEQ multiplex PCR, the repertoire was profiled, and TCRdb retains in-frame clones only, with some absent. Of some 530,000 clones listed, roughly 88% are singletons. Sample: peripheral blood. These receptor sequences come from a human donor in a cohort sampled during active COVID-19.

V usage is TRBV27 and J usage is TRBJ2-1; TRBD2 is a possible D gene (6 bases). Trimming left V 5 bases short and J 3 bases short, with 11 bases between. CDR3 length equals 14 residues. Germline CDR1 reads MNHEY; CDR2 reads SMNVEV (reference sequence). CDR3 coding DNA: TGTGCCAGCAGTCCGGGGACTCGCTACAATGAGCAGTTCTTC. It encodes CASSPGTRYNEQFF.

In this sample, this clone turned up a few times. The chain recombines TRBV11-3 with TRBJ2-1; tentatively, D is TRBD2 (6 bases). This CDR3 comprises 13 residues. The V gene's germline CDR1 is SGHNT and CDR2 YENEEA. V lost 3 bases to trimming and J lost 13 bases, with 16 bases between them. The CDR3: CASSFGRNRLQFF. CDR3 bases: TGTGCCAGCAGCTTTGGGAGGAACAGGCTTCAGTTCTTC.

The chain uses TRBV24-1 and TRBJ1-3, with 7 bases that match TRBD1. This CDR3 has 15 amino acids. Germline V gene lookup returns CDR1 KGHDR and CDR2 SFDVKD. With 8 bases clipped from V and 0 bases from J, the junction kept 6 bases outside the gene matches. CDR3 nucleotides: TGTGCCACCAATAGACAGGGAGGCTCTGGAAACACCATATATTTT. It encodes CATNRQGGSGNTIYF.

The genes are TRBV30 and TRBJ1-2, with D unclear. V was cut by 3 bases and J by 6 bases, with 17 bases left in between. CDR1 and CDR2 from the germline V gene are GTSNPN and SVGIG (reference sequence). CDR3 length: 14 amino acids. The CDR3 here is CAWRISLPVNGYTF. In DNA form, the CDR3 reads TGTGCCTGGAGAATAAGTTTGCCGGTAAATGGCTACACCTTC. The entire variable domain, with the rest obtained from reference TRBV30 and TRBJ1-2, is as follows: SQTIHQWPATLVQPVGSPLSLECTVEGTSNPNLYWYRQAAGRGLQLLFYSVGIGQISSEVPQNLSASRPQDRQFILSSKKLLLSDSGFYLCAWRISLPVNGYTFGSGTRLTVV.

V gene TRBV5-1 combines with J gene TRBJ2-3; 13 nucleotides line up with TRBD2. The CDR3 covers 16 residues. V was clipped by 4 bases and J by 8 bases; unmatched bases: 10. Germline CDR1 and CDR2: SGHRS and YFSETQ. The CDR3 here is CASSRGLAGPLGTQYF. The CDR3 DNA follows: TGCGCCAGCAGCCGGGGACTAGCGGGACCGCTGGGTACGCAGTATTTT. The variable domain in full, with the rest retrieved from reference TRBV5-1 and TRBJ2-3, is KAGVTQTPRYLIKTRGQQVTLSCSPISGHRSVSWYQQTPGQGLQFLFEYFSETQRNKGNFPGRFSGRQFSNSRSEMNVSTLELGDSALYLCASSRGLAGPLGTQYFGPGTRLTVL.

The chain employs TRBV28 and TRBJ2-7, with 8 bases fitting TRBD1. CDR1 MDHEN and CDR2 SYDVKM come from the germline V gene. Trimming removed 4 bases from V and 2 bases from J; junction bases left unmatched: 7. The CDR3 has 15 amino acids. CDR3 nucleotides: TGTGCCAGCAGTTCCGTGGACAGGGCCGCCTACGAGCAGTACTTC. It codes for CASSSVDRAAYEQYF.

This chain connects TRBV2 to TRBJ2-3; D perhaps matches TRBD2 (7 bases). Germline V gives CDR1 SNHLY, CDR2 FYNNEI. V dropped 4 bases and J dropped 7 bases, with 15 bases sitting between them. CDR3 length equals 14 residues. In DNA form, the CDR3 reads TGTGCCAGCAGTGGGGAGGGGGGAAGAAATACGCAGTATTTT. Protein product: CASSGEGGRNTQYF.

This chain joins TRBV3-1 (or the pseudogene TRBV3-2) and TRBJ2-1; D is possibly TRBD2 (7 bases). The germline V and J ends were trimmed by 6 bases and 5 bases, with 14 bases remaining between them. This CDR3 is 14 amino acids long. The germline gives CDR1 LGHDT, CDR2 YNNKEL (reference sequence). CDR3 sequence reads: CASRRRGADNEQFF. In DNA, the CDR3 is TGTGCCAGCAGGCGCCGGGGGGCTGACAATGAGCAGTTCTTC.